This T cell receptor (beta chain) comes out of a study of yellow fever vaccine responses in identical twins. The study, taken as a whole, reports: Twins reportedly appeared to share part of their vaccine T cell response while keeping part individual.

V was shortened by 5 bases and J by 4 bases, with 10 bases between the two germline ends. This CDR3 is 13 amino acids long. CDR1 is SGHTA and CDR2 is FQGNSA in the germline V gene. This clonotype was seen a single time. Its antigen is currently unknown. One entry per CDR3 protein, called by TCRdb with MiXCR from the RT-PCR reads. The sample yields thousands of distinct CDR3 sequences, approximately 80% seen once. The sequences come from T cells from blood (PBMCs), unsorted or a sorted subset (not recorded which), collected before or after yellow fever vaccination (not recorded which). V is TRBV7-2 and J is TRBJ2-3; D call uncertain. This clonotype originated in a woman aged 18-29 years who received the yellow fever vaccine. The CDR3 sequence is CASSLGRADTQYF. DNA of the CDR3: TGTGCCAGCAGCCTGGGTAGGGCAGATACGCAGTATTTT.